Sequencing of this T cell receptor (beta chain) was carried out in a study of cytomegalovirus exposure and HLA in healthy donors (dated 2017 in TCRdb). About the full investigation: According to an earlier analysis of 450 to 650 of the donors, some 180 million T cells yielded 100 million or so unique TCR beta sequences and 276 Gb of sequence data. The study aimed to test whether signatures of past pathogen exposure could be identified by cataloging public T cell receptors. Of the approximately 400 genotyped donors, 81% were placed in the genetic ancestry cluster associated with self-reported Caucasian donors. Across about 380 genotyped donors of the cohort, an average of roughly 230,000 unique TCR beta nucleotide sequences per donor were sequenced, and roughly 20% of those sequences were non-productive. To predict cytomegalovirus infection status, the study combined high-throughput TCR immunosequencing, statistical association of individual TCRs with disease status, and machine learning. Using immunosequencing, the study profiled T cell repertoires from approximately 700 subjects and related those repertoires to cytomegalovirus serostatus. All discovery cohort repertoires had been generated using a single sequencing platform. Genome-wide SNP genotypes for about 60% of the 666 donors were used in a later genetic analysis, which treated that subset as a discovery cohort. Donor age, sex, ethnicity and CMV serostatus were compiled together with the repertoire data. Four or five DR-DQ haplotypes were handled as single units for association and clustering because linkage in the cohort was strong. Roughly 300 gigabases of sequencing data and 70 million to 85 million unique TCR sequences were included in an early release covering under 650 HLA-typed donors. The number of typed donors differed by locus: about 629-630 for A, B, C, DRB1 and DQB1; some 500 for DQA1; roughly 600 for DPA1; and around 450 for DPB1. In an earlier analysis of about 590 of the donors, high-throughput TCR beta sequencing was used to judge whether each TCR beta V gene segment behaved as functional or pseudogenic. Besides the first cohort of roughly 660 subjects, a separate validation cohort made up of 90 to 150 different subjects was used. Both class I and class II loci were covered by HLA typing, at four-digit resolution. In a later analysis, previously published TCR beta repertoires from several hundred donors were re-analyzed and high-resolution HLA genotyping was added so that TCR occurrence patterns could be studied. Rather than drawing on any new phenotypic data, the later analysis identified candidate immune exposures from TCR beta sequences and the way those sequences occurred across donors.

This clone came up a few times. Its target antigen remains unknown. The input lacks base qualities; no much larger clone sits a single base away. CDR1 and CDR2 are drawn from the germline V gene: SGHTA, FQGNSA. From the cysteine through the phenylalanine, the CDR3 covers 14 amino acids. Just CDR3 DNA is preserved here, 42 bases in frame from base 1. V trim: 6 bases; J trim: 0 bases; unmatched bases: 5. The cohort comprised several hundred healthy bone marrow donors. At the time of sampling, every cohort member was nominally healthy, though immune exposures that went unrecorded were likely present. The donor was CMV seronegative and belonged to the group of 350 or so seronegative cohort members. Each donor provided a peripheral blood sample, and peripheral blood mononuclear cells were used for TCR beta sequencing. The Qiagen DNeasy Blood Extraction Kit was used to extract genomic DNA from the blood cell samples.

Findings and caveats that apply to the study as a whole: In the study, about 150 TCR beta chains were listed as associated with cytomegalovirus. In an earlier analysis of roughly 560 of the donors, most TCR beta V segments were observed in productive rearrangements about 87% or about 30% of the time, broadly matching IMGT annotations. In a later analysis, HLA-associated TCR beta chains showed more clonal expansion and lower generation probabilities than non-associated chains that were equally common. Assigning TCR associations to individual alleles was difficult when HLA alleles, especially DR and DQ, strongly co-occurred. Three of the identified cytomegalovirus-associated TCR beta chains were confirmed in vitro to be specific for cytomegalovirus antigens. Several of the top co-occurrence clusters appeared to be linked to parvovirus B19, influenza, CMV and Epstein-Barr virus, according to a later analysis. For the cohort, immune exposure information was limited to CMV serostatus. This cohort had only TCR beta chains sequenced, and the lack of alpha or paired-chain data limited which features could be detected. Correlated functional status among segregating V segments might be attributable to linkage disequilibrium, but an unknown experimental factor could not be ruled out. The authors suggested that the approach could potentially be extended to other disease states and immunological phenotypes. A later analysis found that TCR association rates varied across HLA loci, with DRB1 alleles showing the most associated TCRs and HLA-C alleles the fewest. Roughly uniform sequencing depth across donors was assumed in presence/absence analyses, although this assumption may not hold. A later genetic analysis associated a missense DCLRE1C variant with V-gene and J-gene trimming of TCR beta chains, and an independent cohort replicated the association. Some IMGT-functional V segments, including TRBV6-2 and TRBV6-3, could not be distinguished by the 87-base-pair reads and were therefore excluded. A further reported finding was that TCR beta sequences accurately predicted the HLA-A and HLA-B alleles for most subjects in the first cohort. Most TCR sequences were seen in very few donors, while some public TCRs were found in many individuals. The classifier was reported to diagnose cytomegalovirus status with high specificity and sensitivity in both the original and validation cohorts. About 17 rarely observed V segments, including chromosome 9 orphons, were excluded from the earlier analysis of approximately 500 of the donors because counts were too low. In a later analysis, most CMV-associated TCR beta chains were found to appear HLA-restricted, with HLA associations seemingly driven largely by CMV exposure. Specific HLA alleles were associated with 15,000 to 20,000 TCR beta sequences at a false discovery rate of 0.05 in a later analysis. A later genetic analysis reported fewer N-insertions in productive TCRs among donors in an Asian-associated ancestry cluster than the roughly 620-donor mean. The sequencing pipeline was judged likely to have produced a cluster of highly shared sequence variants as a technical artifact. Because HLA typing was missing for some donors at each locus, association tests included only the typed subset.

The library relied on the immunoSEQ multiplex PCR assay. For the multiplex PCR, a mixture combining 60 forward primers for TCR Vbeta segments and 13 reverse primers for TCR Jbeta segments was used. A multiplex PCR assay on genomic DNA amplified the CDR3 region of rearranged TCR beta genes. The Illumina HiSeq System was used to sequence the amplified TCR beta libraries as 87-base-pair reads. Under the source paper's analysis protocol: Across the 670 or so repertoires, a later analysis counted tens of millions of unique TCR beta chains, around 11 million of which were shared by at least two donors. Raw reads were error-corrected and collapsed into unique sequences with a nearest-neighbor algorithm that merged closely related sequences to remove PCR and sequencing errors. To assign V, D and J gene segments, CDR3 sequences were aligned to IMGT reference sequences. Each retained sequence needed at least a six-nucleotide match to both a V gene segment and a J gene segment. Rearrangements were classified as productive when the CDR3 lacked stop codons and remained in frame with V and J, and all other rearrangements were classified as non-productive. Following IMGT convention, CDR3 was defined as the stretch from the second conserved V-encoded cysteine to the conserved J-encoded phenylalanine. Sequences without an unambiguous match to a single V gene segment were excluded from the earlier analysis of about 630 of the donors. An earlier analysis of several hundred of the donors called V segments functional above 56.7% productive rearrangements and segregating when the between-donor standard deviation exceeded 5%. To diagnose cytomegalovirus status from the catalog of TCR beta chain sequences, a statistical classification framework was built. In a later analysis, TCR nucleotide sequences were compared against IMGT/GENE-DB human TR gene sequences so that V and J genes could be assigned. Using the TCRdist pipeline, a later analysis assigned CDR3 sequences along with most-parsimonious VDJ recombination scenarios. In a later analysis, each TCR beta chain was defined by its CDR3 amino acid sequence together with its V-gene family, and reads without a unique V-gene family were excluded. A later analysis removed several hundred highly shared, low-generation-probability nucleotide sequences to deal with suspected cross-contamination and a sequencing artifact. For each public chain, a later analysis derived a clonal expansion index from normalized ranks of inferred template counts within each repertoire. In a later analysis, generation probabilities were computed using a VDJ recombination model fitted to out-of-frame rearrangements, and the results were checked against IGoR. A later analysis scored TCR-TCR, TCR-HLA and TCR-CMV co-occurrence with hypergeometric tests, applying a repertoire-size bias correction to TCR pairs. To estimate false discovery rates, a later analysis permuted the HLA or CMV assignments 20 times. A later analysis grouped co-occurring TCRs with DBSCAN, adding TCRdist sequence similarity when clustering within HLA-allele-positive subsets. Co-occurrence clustering excluded repertoires with fewer than 30,000 or more than 120,000 public chains, plus five with anomalous nucleotide sharing. The table comes from immuneACCESS by way of TCRdb, which keeps in-frame sequences with V and J called. Part of the clones is missing from these tables; in studies checked, under half for an unresolved V gene and the rest for unknown reasons. V, J and clone size reflect that table, while D and trimming were determined from the DNA. The sample table contains 130,000 or so clones; only one count was recorded for roughly 79% of them. Roughly 3.1% of the sample is in the top ten clones.

The clonotype was recovered from a man aged 30 to 45 in good health and CMV-seronegative. This chain is built from TRBV7-2 and TRBJ2-7, with 7 bases matching TRBD2. Sequencing was done on a sample of PBMCs. The CDR3 corresponds to CASSRGGSSYEQYF. The nucleotide sequence is TGTGCCAGCAGTCGGGGCGGGAGCTCCTACGAGCAGTACTTC.